Only a few counts were recorded for the clone carrying this TCR beta chain. Antigen specificity is unknown. Germline CDR1 reads SNHLY; CDR2 reads FYNNEI. This CDR3 comprises 14 residues. V was cut by 3 bases and J by 13 bases, with 16 bases left in between. The data were obtained in a study of T cells in Graves' hyperthyroidism and ophthalmopathy. Study-level points and caveats: Clonotypes that were expanded in thyroid above 0.001 mostly appeared in blood too.

TCR beta CDR3 sequences were amplified from RNA transcripts. The TCR CDR3 was amplified in a first-round RT-PCR using the HTBI primer set. TCRdb fed the multiplex PCR reads into MiXCR, producing one record per CDR3 protein. Of more than 450,000 distinct CDR3 sequences in the sample, 15% to 20% were seen once. The sequenced material came from blood. The receptor was isolated from a man aged 35-49 years with Graves' ophthalmopathy. J is TRBJ1-6 and V is TRBV2; possibly TRBD1 for D (5 bases). The CDR3 loop reads CASSERDGPFPLHF. As DNA, the CDR3 is TGTGCCAGCAGTGAGCGGGACGGCCCTTTTCCCCTCCACTTT.